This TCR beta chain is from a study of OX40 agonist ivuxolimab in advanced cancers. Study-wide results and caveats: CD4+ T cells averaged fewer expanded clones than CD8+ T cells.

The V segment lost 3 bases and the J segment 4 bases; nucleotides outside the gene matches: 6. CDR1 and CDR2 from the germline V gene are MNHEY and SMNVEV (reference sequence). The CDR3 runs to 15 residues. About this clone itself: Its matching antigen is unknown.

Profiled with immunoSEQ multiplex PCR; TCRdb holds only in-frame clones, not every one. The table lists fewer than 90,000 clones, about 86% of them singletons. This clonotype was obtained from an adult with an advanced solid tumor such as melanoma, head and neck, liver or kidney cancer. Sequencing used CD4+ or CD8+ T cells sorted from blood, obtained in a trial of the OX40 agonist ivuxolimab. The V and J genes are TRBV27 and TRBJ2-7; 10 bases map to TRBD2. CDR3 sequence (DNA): TGTGCCAGCAGTTTGTCTAGCGGGAGAGGGTACGAGCAGTACTTC. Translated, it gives CASSLSSGRGYEQYF.